This T cell receptor (beta chain) was identified in a study of blood T cell repertoires in COVID-19. Study information: From the United States, Italy and Spain came samples of acute and convalescent COVID-19.

Sequenced by immunoSEQ multiplex PCR; TCRdb stores in-frame clones only, minus some. The sample has about 110,000 clones, around three quarters seen once. There are 12 residues in the CDR3. V lost 1 base and J lost 2, with 2 bases in between. CDR1 and CDR2 from the germline V gene are LGHNT and FRNRAP. The sequenced material came from peripheral blood. This clonotype was obtained from a woman aged 60-75 years with acute or convalescent COVID-19. This chain links TRBV12-5 with TRBJ1-2; no firm D call. CDR3 sequence reads: CASGLANYGYTF. As DNA, the CDR3 is TGTGCTAGTGGTTTGGCAAACTATGGCTACACCTTC. The full variable domain, rest sourced from reference TRBV12-5 and TRBJ1-2, is DARVTQTPRHKVTEMGQEVTMRCQPILGHNTVFWYRQTMMQGLELLAYFRNRAPLDDSGMPKDRFSAEMPDATLATLKIQPSEPRDSAVYFCASGLANYGYTFGSGTRLTVV.